This is a list of T cell receptor beta chains from one sample in a study of OX40 agonist ivuxolimab in advanced cancers. Some clones are missing from TCRdb's copy, which holds only in-frame ones; the method was immunoSEQ multiplex PCR. The sample lists roughly 81,000 clones, 94% seen once, with 8% to 13% in the top ten. Material: CD4+ or CD8+ T cells sorted from blood, obtained in a trial of the OX40 agonist ivuxolimab. All receptors come from an adult with an advanced solid tumor such as melanoma, head and neck, liver or kidney cancer. Both conserved end residues are part of each CDR3. A D gene is named only where the DNA matches it firmly. Where a row states a size, it is once, few, many or the class of an expanded clone; other rows omit it.

length,size,V,D,J,CDR3,DNA
15,NA,TRBV5-1,NA,TRBJ2-7,CASSFEWEGIGEQYF,TGCGCCAGCAGCTTTGAATGGGAAGGCATTGGCGAGCAGTACTTC
15,NA,TRBV6-4,NA,TRBJ1-2,CASSFSGITNYGYTF,TGTGCCAGCAGTTTCTCAGGGATAACTAACTATGGCTACACCTTC
15,NA,TRBV7-9,NA,TRBJ2-1,CASSLRRAPYNEQFF,TGTGCCAGCAGCCTGAGGAGGGCCCCCTACAATGAGCAGTTCTTC
12,NA,TRBV6-1,NA,TRBJ2-2,CASTPGVRELFF,TGTGCCAGCACTCCAGGGGTTAGGGAGCTGTTTTTT
15,NA,TRBV11-2,NA,TRBJ2-2,CASSLVGPPTGELFF,TGTGCCAGCAGCTTAGTAGGGCCCCCCACCGGGGAGCTGTTTTTT
14,once,TRBV9,NA,TRBJ2-1,CASSVDSDYNEQFF,TGTGCCAGCAGCGTAGACTCCGACTACAATGAGCAGTTCTTC
12,NA,TRBV6-5,NA,TRBJ2-7,CASSYRSYEQYF,TGTGCCAGCAGTTACCGATCCTACGAGCAGTACTTC
16,NA,TRBV19,NA,TRBJ2-1,CASSTPPRGVYNEQFF,TGTGCCAGTAGTACGCCCCCCAGGGGAGTATACAATGAGCAGTTCTTC
20,NA,TRBV5-3,NA,TRBJ1-1,CARSLVEGRVGQEENTEAFF,TGTGCCAGAAGCTTGGTGGAGGGGAGGGTCGGGCAGGAAGAGAACACTGAAGCTTTCTTT
13,NA,TRBV6-6,NA,TRBJ2-5,CASSSGFGETQYF,TGTGCCAGCAGTTCCGGATTTGGAGAGACCCAGTACTTC
15,NA,TRBV7-8,NA,TRBJ2-7,CASSLEDRDGGEQYF,TGTGCCAGCAGCTTAGAAGATAGGGATGGGGGGGAGCAGTACTTC
17,NA,TRBV6-4,TRBD2,TRBJ2-1,CASRSSKAGGLENEQFF,TGTGCCAGCAGAAGTTCTAAAGCGGGAGGGCTGGAGAATGAGCAGTTCTTC
15,NA,TRBV15,NA,TRBJ1-5,CATSKKETGNQPQHF,TGTGCCACCAGCAAGAAGGAGACGGGCAATCAGCCCCAGCATTTT
15,NA,TRBV30,TRBD2,TRBJ2-3,CAWSWRREFADTQYF,TGTGCCTGGAGCTGGCGGCGGGAGTTCGCAGATACGCAGTATTTT
13,NA,TRBV7-9,NA,TRBJ2-7,CASSLDLVGEQYF,TGTGCCAGCAGCTTAGATTTAGTCGGCGAGCAGTACTTC
16,NA,TRBV27,TRBD2,TRBJ2-1,CASSHRTSGSLYEQFF,TGTGCCAGCAGTCACCGGACTAGCGGGAGTTTGTATGAGCAGTTCTTC
15,once,TRBV27,NA,TRBJ1-1,CASSFVPGPNTEAFF,TGTGCCAGCAGTTTTGTCCCAGGACCTAACACTGAAGCTTTCTTT
14,NA,TRBV19,NA,TRBJ2-1,CASSIGGSYNEQFF,TGTGCCAGTAGTATCGGAGGCTCCTACAATGAGCAGTTCTTC
14,NA,TRBV7-8,NA,TRBJ1-2,CASSLDADLYGYTF,TGTGCCAGCAGCTTAGACGCGGACCTCTATGGCTACACCTTC
12,once,TRBV5-4,NA,TRBJ1-1,CASSFRRTEAFF,TGTGCCAGCAGCTTCAGAAGGACTGAAGCTTTCTTT
17,NA,TRBV7-2,TRBD1,TRBJ2-1,CASSLEPGQGFYNEQFF,TGTGCCAGCAGCTTAGAGCCGGGACAGGGATTCTACAATGAGCAGTTCTTC
14,NA,TRBV7-9,TRBD2,TRBJ2-7,CASSFSGRALEQYF,TGTGCCAGCAGCTTTTCCGGGAGGGCCTTAGAGCAGTACTTC
16,once,TRBV5-1,NA,TRBJ2-1,CASSLEGSGSYNEQFF,TGCGCCAGCAGCTTGGAGGGTAGCGGCTCCTACAATGAGCAGTTCTTC
12,few,TRBV4-2,NA,TRBJ2-1,CASRKSYNEQFF,TGTGCCAGCAGAAAATCCTACAATGAGCAGTTCTTC
15,NA,TRBV27,NA,TRBJ2-1,CASSLGLWTNNEQFF,TGTGCCAGCAGTTTAGGCCTGTGGACTAACAATGAGCAGTTCTTC
16,NA,TRBV19,TRBD1,TRBJ1-4,CASKDRGGGQNEKLFF,TGTGCCAGTAAAGACAGGGGAGGAGGGCAAAATGAAAAACTGTTTTTT
20,NA,TRBV10-2,NA,TRBJ2-1,CASSSSRFLRLTDFYNEQFF,TGCGCCAGCAGCAGCAGCCGCTTTTTGCGGTTGACAGATTTTTACAATGAGCAGTTCTTC
18,NA,TRBV30,NA,TRBJ2-3,CAWLGGGPKIRSTDTQYF,TGTGCCTGGCTTGGGGGGGGCCCTAAAATACGAAGCACAGATACGCAGTATTTT
16,NA,TRBV4-2,TRBD1,TRBJ1-5,CASSFSDRGGNQPQHF,TGTGCCAGCAGCTTTTCAGACAGGGGTGGCAATCAGCCCCAGCATTTT
14,NA,TRBV7-6,TRBD2,TRBJ2-7,CASSSGTTPSEQYF,TGTGCCAGCAGCTCCGGGACTACTCCCTCCGAGCAGTACTTC
13,NA,TRBV9,NA,TRBJ1-2,CASSVPGNYGYTF,TGTGCCAGCAGCGTACCAGGGAACTATGGCTACACCTTC
15,few,TRBV28,TRBD1,TRBJ1-2,CASSFDREGSYGYTF,TGTGCCAGCAGTTTTGACAGGGAAGGCTCCTATGGCTACACCTTC
13,NA,TRBV11-2,NA,TRBJ2-7,CASSLGATGGEYF,TGTGCCAGCAGCTTAGGGGCGACTGGAGGAGAGTACTTC
16,NA,TRBV11-2,TRBD2,TRBJ2-1,CASSNIAGVRYNEQFF,TGTGCCAGCAGCAATATAGCGGGAGTCCGATACAATGAGCAGTTCTTC
12,NA,TRBV27,NA,TRBJ2-2,CASRPGLGELFF,TGTGCCAGCAGACCGGGACTTGGGGAGCTGTTTTTT
17,NA,TRBV7-7,TRBD2,TRBJ2-3,CASSPGELAGAPDTQYF,TGTGCTAGCAGCCCTGGGGAACTAGCGGGAGCGCCAGATACGCAGTATTTT
18,NA,TRBV2,TRBD2,TRBJ2-3,CASSGTGGEVALTDTQYF,TGTGCCAGCAGTGGGACGGGGGGAGAGGTGGCTCTGACAGATACGCAGTATTTT
15,NA,TRBV19,NA,TRBJ2-7,CASSYIVAGLKEQYF,TGTGCCAGTAGTTATATAGTCGCAGGGCTGAAGGAGCAGTACTTC
13,NA,TRBV7-9,NA,TRBJ2-5,CASSLVLGETQYF,TGTGCCAGCAGCTTAGTATTAGGGGAGACCCAGTACTTC
15,NA,TRBV6-5,TRBD2,TRBJ2-5,CASRLLADPQETQYF,TGTGCCAGCAGGTTACTAGCGGACCCACAAGAGACCCAGTACTTC
14,NA,TRBV29-1,TRBD1,TRBJ2-1,CSVELGTGVGEQFF,TGCAGCGTTGAATTGGGGACAGGGGTGGGGGAGCAGTTCTTC